The source of this TCR beta chain is a study of glioma-infiltrating T cells after dendritic cell vaccination. On the study more broadly: Between the early 2000s and the early 2010s, patients got autologous tumor lysate-pulsed dendritic cell vaccines. Dendritic cells derived from monocytes and pulsed with autologous tumor lysate formed the vaccine.

General observations from the study: The cohort had few patients with full blood and tumor sets.

Clones were read by immunoSEQ multiplex PCR, and TCRdb kept only the in-frame ones, dropping some. Among about 58,000 clones listed, about four fifths were seen once. The sample's time point: after dendritic cell vaccination, including at tumor progression/relapse. Concerning this clone itself: The target antigen is unknown.

This CDR3 is 16 amino acids long. Germline CDR1 is SGHNT and CDR2 is YENEEA. V lost 3 bases to trimming and J lost 5 bases; unmatched junction nucleotides: 9. This rearrangement joins TRBV11-3 to TRBJ2-5, with 10 positions matching TRBD2. This specimen consisted of blood, obtained after dendritic cell vaccination. The source of this sequence is a human donor with glioblastoma. The CDR3 coding sequence is TGTGCCAGCAGCTTGAGGAGCGGGGGGGCTCGTGAGACCCAGTACTTC. Its translation is CASSLRSGGARETQYF. Full variable domain (remainder filled in from reference TRBV11-3 and TRBJ2-5): EAGVVQSPRYKIIEKKQPVAFWCNPISGHNTLYWYLQNLGQGPELLIRYENEEAVDDSQLPKDRFSAERLKGVDSTLKIQPAELGDSAVYLCASSLRSGGARETQYFGPGTRLLVL.